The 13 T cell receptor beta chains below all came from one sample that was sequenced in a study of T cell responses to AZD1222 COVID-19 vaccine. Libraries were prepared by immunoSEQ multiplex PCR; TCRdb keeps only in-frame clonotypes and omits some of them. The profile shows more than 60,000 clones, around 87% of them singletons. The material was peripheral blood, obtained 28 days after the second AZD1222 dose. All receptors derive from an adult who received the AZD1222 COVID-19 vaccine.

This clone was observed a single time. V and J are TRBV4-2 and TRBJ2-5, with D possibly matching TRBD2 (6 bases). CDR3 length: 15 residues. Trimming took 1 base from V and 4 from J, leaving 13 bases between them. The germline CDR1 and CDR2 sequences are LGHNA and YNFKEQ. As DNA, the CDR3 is TGTGCCAGCAGCCAAGGAATTCGGGGGAGAGAGACCCAGTACTTC. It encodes CASSQGIRGRETQYF.

DNA of the CDR3: TGTGCCAGCAGAGAGCAGGGACACGCGAACACCGGGGAGCTGTTTTTT. Translated, it gives CASREQGHANTGELFF. The V gene is TRBV27, the J gene TRBJ2-2; perhaps TRBD1 as D (6 bases). The CDR3 contains 16 residues. Germline V gene sequence: CDR1 MNHEY, CDR2 SMNVEV (reference sequence). V was shortened by 6 bases and J by 0 bases, with 14 bases between the two germline ends.

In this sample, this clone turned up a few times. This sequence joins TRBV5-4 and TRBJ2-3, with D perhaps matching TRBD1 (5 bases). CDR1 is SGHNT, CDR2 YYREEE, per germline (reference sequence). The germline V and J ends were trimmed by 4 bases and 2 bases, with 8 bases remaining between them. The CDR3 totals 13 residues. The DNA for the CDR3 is TGTGCCAGCAGCCCAGGGCCCACAGATACGCAGTATTTT. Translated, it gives CASSPGPTDTQYF.

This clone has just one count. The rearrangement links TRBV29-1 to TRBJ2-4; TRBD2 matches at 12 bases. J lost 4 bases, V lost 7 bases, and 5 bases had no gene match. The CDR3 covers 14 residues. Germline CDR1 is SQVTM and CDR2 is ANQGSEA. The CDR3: CSALGLAGKNIQYF. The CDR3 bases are TGCAGCGCCCTAGGACTAGCGGGGAAAAACATTCAGTACTTC.

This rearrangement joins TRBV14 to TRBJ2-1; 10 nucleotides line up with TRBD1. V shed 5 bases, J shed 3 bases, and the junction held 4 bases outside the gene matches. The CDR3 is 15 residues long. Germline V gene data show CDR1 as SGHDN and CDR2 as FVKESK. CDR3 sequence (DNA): TGTGCCAGCAGCGACCGGGACAGGGGCTACAATGAGCAGTTCTTC. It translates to CASSDRDRGYNEQFF. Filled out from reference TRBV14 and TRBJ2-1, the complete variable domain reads EAGVTQFPSHSVIEKGQTVTLRCDPISGHDNLYWYRRVMGKEIKFLLHFVKESKQDESGMPNNRFLAERTGGTYSTLKVQPAELEDSGVYFCASSDRDRGYNEQFFGPGTRLTVL.

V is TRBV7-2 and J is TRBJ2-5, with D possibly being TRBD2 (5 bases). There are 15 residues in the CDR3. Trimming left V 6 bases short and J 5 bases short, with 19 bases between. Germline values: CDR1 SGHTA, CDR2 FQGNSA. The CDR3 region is CASSSVSGLGETQYF. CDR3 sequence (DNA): TGTGCCAGCAGTTCAGTTTCCGGACTCGGGGAGACCCAGTACTTC.

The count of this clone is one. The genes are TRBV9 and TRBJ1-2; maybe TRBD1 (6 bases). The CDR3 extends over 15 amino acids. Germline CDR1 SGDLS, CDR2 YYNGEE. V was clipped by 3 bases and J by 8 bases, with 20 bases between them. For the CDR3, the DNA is TGTGCCAGCAGCGCCCCCGAGCCAGGGGCGGAGGGCTACACCTTC. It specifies CASSAPEPGAEGYTF.

CDR3 residues: CASSRLAPTGELFF. In nucleotides, the CDR3 is TGTGCCAGCAGCAGACTAGCGCCCACCGGGGAGCTGTTTTTT. The chain couples TRBV11-2 to TRBJ2-2; 8 bases align to TRBD2. The CDR3 has 14 residues. With 5 bases clipped from V and 4 bases from J, the junction kept 3 bases outside the gene matches. Looked up from germline, CDR1 is SGHAT and CDR2 is FQNNGV.

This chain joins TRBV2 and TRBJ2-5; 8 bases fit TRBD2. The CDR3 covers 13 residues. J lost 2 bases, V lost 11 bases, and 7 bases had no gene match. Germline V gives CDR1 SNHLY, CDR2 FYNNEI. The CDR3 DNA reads TGTGCCGCGGGGGGAGGGCGGCAAGAGACCCAGTACTTC. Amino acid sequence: CAAGGGRQETQYF.

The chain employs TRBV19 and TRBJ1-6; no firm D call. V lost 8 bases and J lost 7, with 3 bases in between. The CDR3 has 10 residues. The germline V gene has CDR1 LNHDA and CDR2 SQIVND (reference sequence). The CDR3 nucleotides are TGTGCCAGTGGGAATTCACCCCTCCACTTT. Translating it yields CASGNSPLHF.

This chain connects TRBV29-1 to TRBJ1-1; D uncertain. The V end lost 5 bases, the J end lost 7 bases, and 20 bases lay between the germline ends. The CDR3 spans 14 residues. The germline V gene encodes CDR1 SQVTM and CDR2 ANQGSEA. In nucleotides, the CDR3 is TGCAGCGTTCGCCCGATTAAAGCCGAGCATGAAGCTTTCTTT. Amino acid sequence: CSVRPIKAEHEAFF.

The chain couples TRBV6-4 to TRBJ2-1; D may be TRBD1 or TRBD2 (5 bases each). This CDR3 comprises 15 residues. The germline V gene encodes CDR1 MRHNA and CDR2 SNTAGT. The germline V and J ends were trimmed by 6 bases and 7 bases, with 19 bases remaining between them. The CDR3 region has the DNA TGTGCCAGCAGCACCACCGGGACCCCCGGGAATGAGCAGTTCTTC. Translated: CASSTTGTPGNEQFF.

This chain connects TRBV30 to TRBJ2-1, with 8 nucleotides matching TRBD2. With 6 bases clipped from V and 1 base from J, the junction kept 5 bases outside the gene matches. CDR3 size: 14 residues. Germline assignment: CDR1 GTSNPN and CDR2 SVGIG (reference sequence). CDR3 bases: TGTGCCTGCTCAGCGGGGGATTCCTACAATGAGCAGTTCTTC. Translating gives CACSAGDSYNEQFF.